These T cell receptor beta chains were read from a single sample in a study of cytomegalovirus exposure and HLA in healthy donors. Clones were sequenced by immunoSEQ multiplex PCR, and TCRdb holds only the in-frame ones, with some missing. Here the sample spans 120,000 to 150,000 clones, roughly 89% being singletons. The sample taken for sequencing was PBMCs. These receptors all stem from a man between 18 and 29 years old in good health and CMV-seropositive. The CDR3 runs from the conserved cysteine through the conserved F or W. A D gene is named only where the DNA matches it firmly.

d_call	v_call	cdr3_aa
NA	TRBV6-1	CASSEEVAARQETQYF
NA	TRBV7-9	CASSFLQGIDTEAFF
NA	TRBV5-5	CASSPPTYEQYF
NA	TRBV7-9	CASSLGGGFRKAFF
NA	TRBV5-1	CASSLGNGTGELFF
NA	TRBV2	CASTRQSSYNSPLHF
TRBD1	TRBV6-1	CASREGQGGNTIYF
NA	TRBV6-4	CASSPETGLVGYTF
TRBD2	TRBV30	CAWSAPLRTSGRGDEQFF
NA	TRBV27	CASSLSGRGVQPQHF
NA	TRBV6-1	CASRTDRTNTEAFF
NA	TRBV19	CASSGYTEAFF
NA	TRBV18	CASSIAGSYEQYF
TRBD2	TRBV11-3	CASSAGLALYNEQFF
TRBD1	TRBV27	CASKGAGANYGYTF